This T cell receptor (beta chain) derives from a study of cytomegalovirus exposure and HLA in healthy donors. Findings and limits, study-wide: Among immune exposure information, only CMV serostatus was available. TCR beta sequences reportedly predicted most subjects' HLA-A and HLA-B alleles accurately. Judged likely to be a sequencing artifact was a cluster of highly shared sequence variants. A previous analysis found most TCR beta V segments productive roughly 87% or roughly 30% of the time.

Germline CDR1 reads MNHEY; CDR2 reads SMNVEV (reference sequence). This CDR3 has 17 amino acids. The V and J ends lost 0 bases and 5 bases respectively, with 16 bases between them. With regard to this clone: Antigen: not known.

PCR employed 60 Vbeta and 13 Jbeta primers. TCRdb's table, derived via immunoSEQ multiplex PCR, lists solely in-frame clones and lacks some. This table has about 200,000 clones, about four fifths appearing once. The TCR comes from a male donor in good health and CMV-seropositive. The chain links TRBV27 to TRBJ2-2; D is perhaps TRBD1 (6 bases). Sequenced material: PBMCs. The CDR3 nucleotides read TGTGCCAGCAGTTTATCGCAGGCAGGGGTTTTTACCGGGGAGCTGTTTTTT. Encoded protein: CASSLSQAGVFTGELFF.